Below are 16 T cell receptor beta chains sequenced from a single sample in a study of control samples from healthy donors and cancer patients. TCRdb keeps only in-frame clones here, not all; method: immunoSEQ multiplex PCR. This table holds 70,000 to 95,000 clones, 90% to 95% found once. The material sequenced was PBMCs. All receptors derive from a woman in her thirties or forties with lung cancer.

The rearrangement links TRBV5-5 to TRBJ1-1; no clear D. Germline assignment: CDR1 SGHKS and CDR2 YYEKEE (reference sequence). The CDR3 contains 15 residues. With 4 bases removed from V and 0 bases from J, the gap between germline ends came to 13 bases. DNA of the CDR3: TGTGCCAGCAGCACCAAGCGTCCGATGAACACTGAAGCTTTCTTT. Translating gives CASSTKRPMNTEAFF.

The genes are TRBV15 and TRBJ1-1; perhaps TRBD1 as D (6 bases). This CDR3 is built from 15 residues. Per germline, CDR1 LNHNV and CDR2 YYDKDF (reference sequence). V lost 3 bases to trimming and J lost 6 bases, with 17 bases between them. The CDR3 loop reads CATSSIQGVPPEAFF. In DNA form, the CDR3 reads TGTGCCACCAGCAGCATACAGGGAGTCCCTCCTGAAGCTTTCTTT.

The rearrangement joins TRBV19 to TRBJ2-1; D is ambiguous. Germline-derived CDR1 and CDR2 are LNHDA and SQIVND (reference sequence). The CDR3 sequence is 12 residues long. V lost 7 bases and J 5 bases, leaving 9 bases between the germline ends. CDR3 residues: CASMAANNEQFF. In DNA form, the CDR3 reads TGTGCCAGTATGGCTGCCAACAATGAGCAGTTCTTC.

This chain joins TRBV20-1 and TRBJ2-4; 7 nucleotides match TRBD1. Looked up from germline, CDR1 is DFQATT and CDR2 is SNEGSKA (reference sequence). With 6 bases clipped from V and 5 bases from J, the junction kept 1 base outside the gene matches. The CDR3 spans 11 residues. CDR3 loop: CSADRENIQYF. CDR3 nucleotide sequence: TGCAGTGCCGACAGGGAAAACATTCAGTACTTC.

The CDR3 loop reads CASSSSKGDYGYTF. The CDR3 nucleotides are TGTGCCAGCAGCTCCTCGAAAGGGGACTATGGCTACACCTTC. The rearrangement links TRBV7-2 to TRBJ1-2; the D gene is possibly TRBD1 (5 bases). This CDR3 contains 14 residues. V dropped 4 bases and J dropped 3 bases, with 12 bases sitting between them. In germline, CDR1 is SGHTA, CDR2 FQGNSA. Full variable domain (remainder filled in from reference TRBV7-2 and TRBJ1-2): GAGVSQSPSNKVTEKGKDVELRCDPISGHTALYWYRQSLGQGLEFLIYFQGNSAPDKSGLPSDRFSAERTGGSVSTLTIQRTQQEDSAVYLCASSSSKGDYGYTFGSGTRLTVV.

The rearrangement joins TRBV7-8 to TRBJ2-7, with 8 bases aligning to TRBD1. J was trimmed by 2 bases and V by 5 bases; bases with no gene match: 2. There are 13 residues in the CDR3. The germline gives CDR1 SGHVS, CDR2 FQNEAQ. The CDR3 nucleotides are TGTGCCAGCAGCAGGGACAGGACCTACGAGCAGTACTTC. Amino acid sequence: CASSRDRTYEQYF.

The V and J genes are TRBV19 and TRBJ2-5; 8 bases map to TRBD1. With 7 bases clipped from V and 2 bases from J, the junction kept 15 bases outside the gene matches. The length of the CDR3 is 17 residues. CDR1 and CDR2 from the germline V gene are LNHDA and SQIVND (reference sequence). The CDR3 is CASTPRVWDRTQETQYF. DNA of the CDR3: TGTGCCAGTACCCCCCGAGTTTGGGACAGGACTCAAGAGACCCAGTACTTC. The whole variable domain, remainder taken from reference TRBV19 and TRBJ2-5, is DGGITQSPKYLFRKEGQNVTLSCEQNLNHDAMYWYRQDPGQGLRLIYYSQIVNDFQKGDIAEGYSVSREKKESFPLTVTSAQKNPTAFYLCASTPRVWDRTQETQYFGPGTRLLVL.

The V and J genes are TRBV4-1 and TRBJ1-5, with D possibly being TRBD1 (5 bases). The CDR3 is 16 residues long. Germline V gene sequence: CDR1 MGHRA, CDR2 YSYEKL. Trimming took off 0 bases at V and 9 bases at J, with 18 bases between the two ends. The CDR3 is CASSQDQPGGKGPQHF. The CDR3, as DNA: TGCGCCAGCAGCCAAGATCAACCCGGGGGTAAGGGGCCCCAGCATTTT.

This chain connects TRBV4-1 to TRBJ1-2; D is possibly TRBD1 (6 bases). V lost 0 bases, J lost 3 bases, and 11 bases lay in between. The CDR3 spans 15 residues. Looked up from germline, CDR1 is MGHRA and CDR2 is YSYEKL. The CDR3 nucleotides are TGCGCCAGCAGCCAAGATCCGGGGGCGGACTATGGCTACACCTTC. As protein: CASSQDPGADYGYTF.

The chain links TRBV9 to TRBJ2-5, with D hard to call. The CDR3 loop spans 13 amino acids. V lost 3 bases and J 5 bases, leaving 11 bases between the germline ends. CDR1 and CDR2 (germline): SGDLS, YYNGEE. CDR3 nucleotides: TGTGCCAGCAGCGACGGATTTCAGGAGACCCAGTACTTC. It translates to CASSDGFQETQYF.

The chain recombines TRBV12-5 with TRBJ2-2; tentatively, D is TRBD1 (6 bases). CDR3 length: 15 residues. Trimming took 6 bases from V and 2 from J, leaving 13 bases between them. Germline CDR1 and CDR2: LGHNT and FRNRAP. The CDR3: CASGTGTSNTGELFF. The CDR3 DNA is TGTGCTAGTGGAACCGGGACATCAAACACCGGGGAGCTGTTTTTT.

The rearrangement links TRBV19 to TRBJ2-7; either TRBD1 or TRBD2 may fit D (5 bases each). With 4 bases removed from V and 4 bases from J, the gap between germline ends came to 11 bases. This CDR3 has 13 residues. Germline V gives CDR1 LNHDA, CDR2 SQIVND (reference sequence). The CDR3 coding sequence is TGTGCCAGTAGTAGGGGGACGGGTTACGAGCAGTACTTC. This encodes CASSRGTGYEQYF. Full variable domain (rest looked up from reference TRBV19 and TRBJ2-7): DGGITQSPKYLFRKEGQNVTLSCEQNLNHDAMYWYRQDPGQGLRLIYYSQIVNDFQKGDIAEGYSVSREKKESFPLTVTSAQKNPTAFYLCASSRGTGYEQYFGPGTRLTVT.

CDR3 loop: CASSEVAQSLNSPLHF. CDR3 coding DNA: TGTGCCAGCAGTGAGGTGGCGCAATCCCTCAATTCACCCCTCCACTTT. The V gene is TRBV6-4, the J gene TRBJ1-6; no reliable D call. Germline V CDR1 and CDR2: MRHNA, SNTAGT. V shed 3 bases and J shed 7 bases, with 16 bases lying between them. CDR3 length: 16 amino acids.

The rearrangement uses TRBV6-6 and TRBJ1-2, with a weak D call TRBD1 (5 bases). V was pared by 6 bases and J by 4 bases, with 18 bases between. Germline V lookup: CDR1 MNHNY, CDR2 SVGAGI (reference sequence). The CDR3 has 15 residues. The CDR3 bases are TGTGCCAGCAGCCCACCGACGCGGGGGTCCTATGGCTACACCTTC. It is translated as CASSPPTRGSYGYTF.

This chain connects TRBV3-1 (or the pseudogene TRBV3-2) to TRBJ2-1, with 8 bases matching TRBD2. The CDR3 contains 14 residues. CDR1 is LGHDT, CDR2 YNNKEL, per germline (reference sequence). The V and J ends lost 4 bases and 4 bases, in that order; junction bases with no gene match: 3. The CDR3 loop is CASSLAGPYNEQFF. For the CDR3, the DNA is TGTGCCAGCAGCCTAGCGGGACCGTACAATGAGCAGTTCTTC.

The rearrangement links TRBV5-1 to TRBJ2-7; D gene unclear. CDR3 length: 14 amino acids. Trimming cost V 4 bases and J 0 bases, with 11 bases left between them. Germline assignment: CDR1 SGHRS and CDR2 YFSETQ. CDR3 coding DNA: TGCGCCAGCAGCGTACAGTGGGGCTCCTACGAGCAGTACTTC. It encodes CASSVQWGSYEQYF. The full variable domain, with the rest looked up from reference TRBV5-1 and TRBJ2-7, is KAGVTQTPRYLIKTRGQQVTLSCSPISGHRSVSWYQQTPGQGLQFLFEYFSETQRNKGNFPGRFSGRQFSNSRSEMNVSTLELGDSALYLCASSVQWGSYEQYFGPGTRLTVT.